Below are 10 T cell receptor beta chains sequenced from a single sample in a study of metastatic and nonmetastatic thyroid tumors. From the PCR reads, TCRdb re-called clones with MiXCR. This repertoire shows tens of thousands of clones, about 16% found once; its top ten account for approximately 23%. None of the patients had undergone any treatment ahead of thyroid surgery. Sequenced: blood. These receptors all stem from a female donor with papillary thyroid cancer or a benign thyroid nodule (not recorded which). Some clones in this sample may be carry-over from other donors' samples.

This rearrangement joins TRBV11-3 to TRBJ1-1; the D gene is possibly TRBD1 (5 bases). Germline V CDR1 and CDR2: SGHNT, YENEEA. V was pared by 0 bases and J by 4 bases, with 9 bases between. CDR3 length equals 14 residues. The CDR3 spells CASSLDPGSTEAFF. The CDR3 DNA follows: TGTGCCAGCAGCTTAGATCCAGGGAGCACTGAAGCTTTCTTT.

In its sample, this clone was seen a few times. The genes are TRBV24-1 and TRBJ1-1; D might be TRBD1 (5 bases). This CDR3 has 13 residues. Trimming shortened V by 8 bases and J by 1 base, and 10 bases separated the two germline ends. Germline V lookup: CDR1 KGHDR, CDR2 SFDVKD. CDR3 coding DNA: TGTGCCACCATGGGGGAGGAGAACACTGAAGCTTTCTTT. Residues: CATMGEENTEAFF.

This clone was recorded many times. CDR3 protein: CASSSHAGSGYEQYF. CDR3 DNA sequence: TGTGCCAGCAGTTCCCACGCGGGGTCGGGATACGAGCAGTACTTC. The V gene is TRBV27, the J gene TRBJ2-7; the D gene is possibly TRBD2 (6 bases). The CDR3 is made up of 15 amino acids. Looked up from germline, CDR1 is MNHEY and CDR2 is SMNVEV (reference sequence). Trimming cost V 4 bases and J 4 bases, with 17 bases left between them.

The chain couples TRBV9 to TRBJ1-1; D is unclear. CDR3 length: 14 residues. Trimming took off 0 bases at V and 6 bases at J, with 12 bases between the two ends. Germline V gene lookup returns CDR1 SGDLS and CDR2 YYNGEE. CDR3 sequence: CASSVVLDGAEAFF. As DNA, the CDR3 is TGTGCCAGCAGCGTAGTTCTGGACGGGGCTGAAGCTTTCTTT.

This clone was seen many times. The germline gene is not matched at one end of the junction; a read error may be the cause. The CDR3 protein is CASSEALRDIRFF. The CDR3 coding sequence is TGTGCCAGCAGTGAAGCGCTTCGAGACATTAGGTTTTTT. J is TRBJ1-3 and V is TRBV2; unclear D gene. Per germline, CDR1 SNHLY and CDR2 FYNNEI. This CDR3 contains 13 residues. Drawing the rest from reference TRBV2 and TRBJ1-3, the complete variable domain is EPEVTQTPSHQVTQMGQEVILRCVPISNHLYFYWYRQILGQKVEFLVSFYNNEISEKSEIFDDQFSVERPDGSNFTLKIRSTKLEDSAMYFCASSEALRDIRFFGEGSWLTVV.

This clone was detected many times. The chain uses TRBV11-1 and TRBJ1-2; D gene ambiguous. Trimming shortened V by 4 bases and J by 8 bases, and 17 bases separated the two germline ends. The CDR3 totals 14 residues. Looked up from germline, CDR1 is SGHAT and CDR2 is FQDESV (reference sequence). The CDR3 region has the DNA TGTGCCAGCAGCTCTGCGACGGAGGGCTACGGCTACACCTTC. It translates to CASSSATEGYGYTF.

The V and J genes are TRBV6-5 and TRBJ1-1; unclear D gene. V dropped 2 bases and J dropped 14 bases, with 24 bases sitting between them. Germline V gives CDR1 MNHEY, CDR2 SVGAGI. The CDR3 sequence is 15 residues long. Here the CDR3 reads CASSYGPSLNTEEFF. Written as DNA, the CDR3 is TGTGCCAGCAGTTACGGGCCCTCTTTGAACACTGAAGAGTTCTTT.

This clone is classed as medium-sized (0.01 to 0.1%). The chain links TRBV6-1 to TRBJ2-7, with TRBD1 matching over 8 bases. The CDR3 runs to 13 residues. V dropped 7 bases and J dropped 2; count of bases not matched to a gene: 4. Germline V gene lookup returns CDR1 MNHNS and CDR2 SASEGT. CDR3 in DNA: TGTGCCAGCATCGACAGGGGCGCCTACGAGCAGTACTTC. Its protein is CASIDRGAYEQYF.

This clone was seen repeatedly, ten times or more. The CDR3 loop is CASISGRMNTGELFF. The CDR3, as DNA: TGTGCCAGCATTAGCGGGAGGATGAACACCGGGGAGCTGTTTTTT. The chain is built from TRBV28 and TRBJ2-2; 10 positions match TRBD2. The V segment lost 7 bases and the J segment 1 base; nucleotides outside the gene matches: 3. Germline CDR1 and CDR2: MDHEN and SYDVKM. The length of the CDR3 is 15 residues.

To note about this clone: This may be a read error, as it is one base from a much larger clone. The J gene is TRBJ2-7, the V gene TRBV18; no clear D gene. The V gene's germline CDR1 is KGHSH and CDR2 LQKENI. The V end was cut by 6 bases, the J end by 2 bases, with 14 bases between. This CDR3 is built from 14 residues. The CDR3 is CASSPFHSPYEQYF. The CDR3, as DNA: TGTGCCAGCTCCCCGTTTCACAGCCCCTACGAGCAGTACTTC.